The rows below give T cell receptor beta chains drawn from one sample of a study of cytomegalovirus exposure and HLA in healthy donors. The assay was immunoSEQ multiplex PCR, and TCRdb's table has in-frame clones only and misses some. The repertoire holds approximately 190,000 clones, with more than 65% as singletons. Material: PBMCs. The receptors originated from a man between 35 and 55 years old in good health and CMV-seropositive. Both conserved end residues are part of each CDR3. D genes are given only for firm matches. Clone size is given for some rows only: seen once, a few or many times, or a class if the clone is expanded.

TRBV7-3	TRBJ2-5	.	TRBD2	CASSLIGLAGETQYF	TGTGCCAGCAGCTTAATCGGGCTAGCGGGAGAGACCCAGTACTTC
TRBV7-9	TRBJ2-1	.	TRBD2	CASSSLAGGQNEQFF	TGTGCCAGCAGCTCACTAGCGGGAGGGCAGAATGAGCAGTTCTTC
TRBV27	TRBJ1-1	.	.	CASSYGGTEAFF	TGTGCCAGCTCCTACGGGGGCACTGAAGCTTTCTTT
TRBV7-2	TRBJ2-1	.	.	CASSLTAGSNEQFF	TGTGCCAGCAGCTTAACGGCAGGCAGCAATGAGCAGTTCTTC
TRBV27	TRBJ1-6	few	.	CASSFAISSYNSPLHF	TGTGCCAGCAGTTTCGCCATCAGCTCCTATAATTCACCCCTCCACTTT
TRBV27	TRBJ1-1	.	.	CASSLLAGRRNTEAFF	TGTGCCAGCAGTTTATTGGCAGGCCGGCGGAACACTGAAGCTTTCTTT
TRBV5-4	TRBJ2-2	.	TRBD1	CASSSGQGAYTGELFF	TGTGCCAGCAGCTCGGGACAGGGGGCGTACACCGGGGAGCTGTTTTTT
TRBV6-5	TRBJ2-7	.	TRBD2	CASSYSAGSTYEQYF	TGTGCCAGCAGTTACTCAGCGGGAAGTACCTACGAGCAGTACTTC
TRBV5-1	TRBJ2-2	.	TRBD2	CASSAGLGGTGELFF	TGTGCCAGCAGCGCCGGACTAGGCGGTACCGGGGAGCTGTTTTTT
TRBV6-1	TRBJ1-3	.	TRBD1	CASSTSQGAGSTIYF	TGTGCCAGCAGTACCTCCCAGGGGGCTGGCAGCACCATATATTTT
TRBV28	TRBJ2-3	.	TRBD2	CASSLRSGSTDTQYF	TGTGCCAGCAGTTTGCGCAGCGGGAGTACAGATACGCAGTATTTT
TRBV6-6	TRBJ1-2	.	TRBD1	CASSYGQGQGNYGYTF	TGTGCCAGCAGTTACGGGCAAGGACAGGGTAACTATGGCTACACCTTC
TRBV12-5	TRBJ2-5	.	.	CASGLGAGETQYF	TGTGCTAGTGGACTAGGGGCGGGGGAGACCCAGTACTTC
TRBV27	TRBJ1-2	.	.	CASRVGGGGSGGYTF	TGTGCCAGCAGGGTTGGCGGGGGCGGATCGGGGGGCTACACCTTC
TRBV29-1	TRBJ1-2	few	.	CSVDQGFGYTF	TGCAGCGTTGACCAGGGATTTGGCTACACCTTC
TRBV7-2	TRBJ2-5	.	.	CASSTSRSLSRETQYF	TGTGCCAGCAGCACTAGCAGGAGTTTGTCTAGGGAGACCCAGTACTTC
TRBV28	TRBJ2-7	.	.	CASSPSPGRGGYEQYF	TGTGCCAGCAGTCCCTCCCCTGGACGAGGGGGCTACGAGCAGTACTTC
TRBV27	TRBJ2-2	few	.	CASSLYSPNTGELFF	TGTGCCAGCAGTTTATACTCCCCAAACACCGGGGAGCTGTTTTTT
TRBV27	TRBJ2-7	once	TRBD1	CASSSRWTGSYEQYF	TGTGCCAGCAGTTCCCGTTGGACAGGGAGCTACGAGCAGTACTTC
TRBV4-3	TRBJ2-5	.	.	CASSFGSQETQYF	TGCGCCAGCAGCTTTGGCAGTCAAGAGACCCAGTACTTC
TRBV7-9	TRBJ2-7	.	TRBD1	CASSLGTGGLYEQYF	TGTGCCAGCAGCTTAGGTACAGGGGGCCTTTACGAGCAGTACTTC
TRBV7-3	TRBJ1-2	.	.	CASSLKWHYGYTF	TGTGCCAGCAGCTTAAAATGGCACTATGGCTACACCTTC
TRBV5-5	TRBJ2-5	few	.	CASSFPQATQGETQYF	TGTGCCAGCAGCTTCCCACAGGCTACTCAGGGAGAGACCCAGTACTTC
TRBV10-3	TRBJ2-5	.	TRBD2	CAIRTSGAGETQYF	TGTGCCATCAGAACTAGCGGGGCTGGGGAGACCCAGTACTTC
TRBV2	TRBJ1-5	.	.	CASSRRGGLNAQHF	TGTGCCAGCAGTCGCCGGGGGGGGCTGAATGCCCAGCATTTT
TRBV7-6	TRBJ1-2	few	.	CASMDPAGYGYTF	TGTGCCAGCATGGATCCTGCGGGGTATGGCTACACCTTC
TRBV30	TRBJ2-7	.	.	CACHIPGGPAYEQYF	TGTGCCTGTCATATCCCCGGGGGGCCCGCGTACGAGCAGTACTTC
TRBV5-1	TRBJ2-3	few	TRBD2	CASSAIAGGRADTQYF	TGCGCCAGCAGCGCGATAGCGGGAGGGCGGGCAGATACGCAGTATTTT
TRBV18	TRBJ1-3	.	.	CASSQEPSAGNTIYF	TGTGCCAGCTCACAGGAGCCCTCTGCCGGAAACACCATATATTTT
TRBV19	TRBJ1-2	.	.	CASSIMTGPEWGYTF	TGTGCCAGTAGTATAATGACAGGACCTGAGTGGGGCTACACCTTC
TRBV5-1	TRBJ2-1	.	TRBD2	CASSLVGGAHNEQFF	TGCGCCAGCAGCTTGGTCGGGGGGGCCCACAATGAGCAGTTCTTC
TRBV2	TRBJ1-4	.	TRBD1	CATHRDRAGTNEKLFF	TGTGCCACCCACCGGGACAGGGCAGGAACTAATGAAAAACTGTTTTTT
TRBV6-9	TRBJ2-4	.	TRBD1	CASSSGQGAVKNIQYF	TGTGCCAGCAGTTCAGGGCAGGGGGCCGTCAAAAACATTCAGTACTTC
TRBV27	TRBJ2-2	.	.	CASSFGRQAGGGELFF	TGTGCCAGCAGTTTTGGCAGGCAGGCCGGCGGGGGGGAGCTGTTTTTT
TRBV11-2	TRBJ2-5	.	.	CASSPDTVHETQYF	TGTGCCAGCAGCCCGGACACGGTCCATGAGACCCAGTACTTC
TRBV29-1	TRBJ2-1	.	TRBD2	CSVPRGAGGPFNEQFF	TGCAGCGTCCCACGGGGAGCGGGAGGGCCCTTCAATGAGCAGTTCTTC
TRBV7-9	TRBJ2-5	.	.	CASSLMEGYGNQETQYF	TGTGCCAGCAGCTTAATGGAGGGTTACGGGAACCAAGAGACCCAGTACTTC
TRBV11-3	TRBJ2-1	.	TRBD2	CASSPSGTGSYNEQFF	TGTGCCAGCAGCCCTAGCGGGACGGGCTCCTACAATGAGCAGTTCTTC
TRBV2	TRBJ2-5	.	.	CASSEPQRRETQYF	TGTGCCAGCAGTGAACCCCAGCGAAGAGAGACCCAGTACTTC
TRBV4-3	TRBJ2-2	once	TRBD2	CASSQIIGTSGNTGELFF	TGCGCCAGCAGCCAAATAATCGGGACTAGCGGGAACACCGGGGAGCTGTTTTTT
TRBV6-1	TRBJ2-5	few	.	CASSEVGSRKTQYF	TGTGCCAGCAGTGAAGTCGGGAGCCGCAAGACCCAGTACTTC